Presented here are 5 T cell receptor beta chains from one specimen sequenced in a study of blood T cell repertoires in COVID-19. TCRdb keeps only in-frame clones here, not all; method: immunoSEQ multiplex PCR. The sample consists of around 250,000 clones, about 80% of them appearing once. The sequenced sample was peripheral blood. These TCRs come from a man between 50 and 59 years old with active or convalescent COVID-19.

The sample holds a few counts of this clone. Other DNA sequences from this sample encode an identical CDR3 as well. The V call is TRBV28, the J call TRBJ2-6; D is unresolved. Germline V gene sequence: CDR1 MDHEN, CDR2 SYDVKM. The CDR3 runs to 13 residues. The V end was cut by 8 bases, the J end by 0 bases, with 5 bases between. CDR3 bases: TGTGCCAGCTCCCTCTCTGGGGCCAACGTCCTGACTTTC. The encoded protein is CASSLSGANVLTF.

The DNA of the CDR3 is TGTGCCAGCAGCTTAGGGAGCTCTGGAAACACCATATATTTT. This gives the protein CASSLGSSGNTIYF. This chain connects TRBV13 to TRBJ1-3; D uncertain. The CDR3 consists of 14 residues. Germline assignment: CDR1 PRHDT and CDR2 FYEKMQ (reference sequence). The ends were cut back, 0 bases at V and 0 bases at J, with 3 bases in the middle.

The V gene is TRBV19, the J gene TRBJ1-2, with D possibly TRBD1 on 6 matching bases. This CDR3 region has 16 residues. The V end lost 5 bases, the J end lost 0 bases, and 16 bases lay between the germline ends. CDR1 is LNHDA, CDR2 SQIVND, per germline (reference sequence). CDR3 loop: CASSQTGTLANYGYTF. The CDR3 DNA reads TGTGCCAGTAGTCAAACCGGGACACTTGCTAACTATGGCTACACCTTC.

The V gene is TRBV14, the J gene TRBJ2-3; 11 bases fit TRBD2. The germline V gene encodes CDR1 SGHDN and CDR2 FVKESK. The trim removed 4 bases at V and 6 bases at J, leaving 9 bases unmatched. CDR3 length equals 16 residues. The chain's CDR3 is CASSPLSGGAQDTQYF. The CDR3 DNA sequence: TGTGCCAGCAGCCCGCTTAGCGGGGGGGCCCAGGATACGCAGTATTTT. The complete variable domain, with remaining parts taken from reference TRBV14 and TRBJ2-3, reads EAGVTQFPSHSVIEKGQTVTLRCDPISGHDNLYWYRRVMGKEIKFLLHFVKESKQDESGMPNNRFLAERTGGTYSTLKVQPAELEDSGVYFCASSPLSGGAQDTQYFGPGTRLTVL.

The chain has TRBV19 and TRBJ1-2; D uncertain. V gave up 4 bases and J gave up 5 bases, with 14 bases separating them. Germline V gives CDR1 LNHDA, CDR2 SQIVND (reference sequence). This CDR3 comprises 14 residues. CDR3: CASSTADLGYGYTF. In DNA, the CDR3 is TGTGCCAGTAGTACAGCGGACCTGGGGTATGGCTACACCTTC. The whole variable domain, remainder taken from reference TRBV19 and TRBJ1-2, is DGGITQSPKYLFRKEGQNVTLSCEQNLNHDAMYWYRQDPGQGLRLIYYSQIVNDFQKGDIAEGYSVSREKKESFPLTVTSAQKNPTAFYLCASSTADLGYGYTFGSGTRLTVV.